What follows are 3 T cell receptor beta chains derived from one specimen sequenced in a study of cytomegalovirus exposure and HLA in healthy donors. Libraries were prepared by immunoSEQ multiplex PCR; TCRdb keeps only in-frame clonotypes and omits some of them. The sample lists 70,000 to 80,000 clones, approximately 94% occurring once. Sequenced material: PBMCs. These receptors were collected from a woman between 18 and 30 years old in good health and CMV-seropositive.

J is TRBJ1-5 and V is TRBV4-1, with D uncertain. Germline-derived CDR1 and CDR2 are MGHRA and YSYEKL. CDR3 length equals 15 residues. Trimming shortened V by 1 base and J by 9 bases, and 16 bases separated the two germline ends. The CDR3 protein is CASSQGEGGNLPQHF. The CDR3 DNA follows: TGCGCCAGCAGCCAAGGGGAGGGCGGTAACCTGCCCCAGCATTTT.

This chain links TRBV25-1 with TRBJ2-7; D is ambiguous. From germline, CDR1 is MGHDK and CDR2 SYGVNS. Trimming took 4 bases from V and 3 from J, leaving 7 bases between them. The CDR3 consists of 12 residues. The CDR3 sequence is CASSVYNYEQYF. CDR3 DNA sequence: TGTGCCAGCAGTGTATACAACTACGAGCAGTACTTC.

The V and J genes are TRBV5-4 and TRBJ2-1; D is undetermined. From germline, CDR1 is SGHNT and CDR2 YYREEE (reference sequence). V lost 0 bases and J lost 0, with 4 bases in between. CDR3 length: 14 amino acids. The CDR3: CASSLGLSYNEQFF. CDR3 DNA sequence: TGTGCCAGCAGCTTGGGACTCTCCTACAATGAGCAGTTCTTC.